The 21 T cell receptor beta chains listed next were all sequenced from one sample in a study of shared T cell receptors in the human thymus. Clones were sequenced by immunoSEQ multiplex PCR, and TCRdb holds only the in-frame ones, with some missing. The sample has hundreds of thousands of clones; 80% to 90% are singletons. The data were also submitted as part of a second study, on human thymus T cells.

Sequencing used thymocytes. The source of these receptors is a boy in the first two years of life with a congenital heart defect.

A few counts support this clone. The rearrangement joins TRBV27 to TRBJ1-6; perhaps TRBD1 as D (5 bases). V was trimmed by 6 bases and J by 6 bases, leaving 12 bases between them. Germline values: CDR1 MNHEY, CDR2 SMNVEV (reference sequence). This CDR3 region has 14 residues. The CDR3 region is CASRGKRGNSPLHF. CDR3 bases: TGTGCCAGCAGGGGTAAAAGGGGTAATTCACCCCTCCACTTT.

The J gene is TRBJ2-3, the V gene TRBV9, with 8 nucleotides matching TRBD2. V was pared by 2 bases and J by 6 bases, with 5 bases of the junction left unmatched. This CDR3 contains 14 residues. The germline V gene encodes CDR1 SGDLS and CDR2 YYNGEE. The DNA for the CDR3 is TGTGCCAGCAGCGTCCGGGGGGGCGGGGATACGCAGTATTTT. Its translation: CASSVRGGGDTQYF.

The chain combines TRBV7-3 with TRBJ1-1; 8 bases line up with TRBD1. The V gene's germline CDR1 is SGHTA and CDR2 FQGTGA. CDR3 length: 14 amino acids. V lost 2 bases and J lost 4; bases outside the gene matches: 3. CDR3 in DNA: TGTGCCAGCAGCTTACGACAGGGGAGCACTGAAGCTTTCTTT. Protein: CASSLRQGSTEAFF. Variable domain in full (rest from reference TRBV7-3 and TRBJ1-1): GAGVSQTPSNKVTEKGKYVELRCDPISGHTALYWYRQSLGQGPEFLIYFQGTGAADDSGLPNDRFFAVRPEGSVSTLKIQRTERGDSAVYLCASSLRQGSTEAFFGQGTRLTVV.

The chain carries TRBV5-1 and TRBJ2-1, with 10 bases matching TRBD1. The CDR3 has 15 amino acids. The V gene's germline CDR1 is SGHRS and CDR2 YFSETQ. V was pared by 0 bases and J by 6 bases, with 3 bases of the junction left unmatched. CDR3 region: CASSLGDRGSNEQFF. CDR3 in DNA: TGCGCCAGCAGCTTGGGGGACAGGGGCAGCAATGAGCAGTTCTTC.

The rearrangement links TRBV2 to TRBJ2-3; tentatively, D is TRBD2 (6 bases). The CDR3 has 14 amino acids. V lost 7 bases and J lost 10, with 21 bases in between. The germline CDR1 and CDR2 sequences are SNHLY and FYNNEI. The CDR3 reads CASMETRGRVAQYF. CDR3 bases: TGTGCCAGCATGGAGACTAGGGGTCGAGTGGCGCAGTATTTT.

Concerning this clone itself: One end of the junction fails to match germline, which may point to a read error. This chain uses TRBV28 with TRBJ2-5; the match to TRBD2 covers 8 bases. This CDR3 is built from 15 residues. Germline assignment: CDR1 MDHEN and CDR2 SYDVKM. CDR3: CASSLDGGALQALDF. The CDR3 region has the DNA TGTGCCAGCAGTTTAGACGGGGGGGCCCTTCAGGCTTTAGACTTC. The full variable domain, completed using reference TRBV28 and TRBJ2-5, is DVKVTQSSRYLVKRTGEKVFLECVQDMDHENMFWYRQDPGLGLRLIYFSYDVKMKEKGDIPEGYSVSREKKERFSLILESASTNQTSMYLCASSLDGGALQALDFGPGTRLLVL.

The chain recombines TRBV28 with TRBJ2-7; unclear D gene. Germline V gene sequence: CDR1 MDHEN, CDR2 SYDVKM. V was trimmed by 8 bases and J by 3 bases, leaving 17 bases between them. The CDR3 is 14 residues long. In DNA, the CDR3 is TGTGCCAGCCAGTCCAGGAAATTCGGCTACGAGCAGTACTTC. Protein: CASQSRKFGYEQYF. Filled out from reference TRBV28 and TRBJ2-7, the complete variable domain reads DVKVTQSSRYLVKRTGEKVFLECVQDMDHENMFWYRQDPGLGLRLIYFSYDVKMKEKGDIPEGYSVSREKKERFSLILESASTNQTSMYLCASQSRKFGYEQYFGPGTRLTVT.

The rearrangement uses TRBV4-3 and TRBJ2-7, with a possible D match to TRBD1 (5 bases). Trimming removed 0 bases from V and 2 bases from J, with 14 bases in between. Germline CDR1 LGHNA, CDR2 YSLEER. The CDR3 has 16 amino acids. The chain's CDR3 is CASSQEQGMIPYEQYF. CDR3 sequence (DNA): TGCGCCAGCAGCCAAGAGCAGGGAATGATCCCCTACGAGCAGTACTTC.

The DNA for the CDR3 is TGCGCCAGCAGTGAGTTACAGGGAATTTTCGCCAAAAACATTCAGTACTTC. Its translation: CASSELQGIFAKNIQYF. The genes are TRBV10-2 and TRBJ2-4, with D possibly matching TRBD1 (6 bases). This CDR3 is 17 amino acids long. V lost 1 base and J lost 1, with 14 bases in between. Per germline, CDR1 WSHSY and CDR2 SAAADI.

This clone was counted only a few times. The gene calls are TRBV19 and TRBJ1-2, with D possibly TRBD1 on 5 matching bases. Trimming took 3 bases from V and 8 from J, leaving 10 bases between them. The CDR3 runs to 12 residues. Germline CDR1 reads LNHDA; CDR2 reads SQIVND (reference sequence). The CDR3 nucleotides read TGTGCCAGTAGTATCCAGGGCGGAGGCTACACCTTC. This translates into CASSIQGGGYTF.

This chain connects TRBV5-1 to TRBJ2-5; maybe TRBD2 (5 bases). The CDR3 covers 15 residues. V was shortened by 0 bases and J by 3 bases, with 12 bases between the two germline ends. CDR1 and CDR2 (germline): SGHRS, YFSETQ. The CDR3 here is CASSLAPSSEETQYF. CDR3 coding DNA: TGCGCCAGCAGCTTGGCGCCTAGCAGTGAAGAGACCCAGTACTTC.

CDR3 DNA sequence: TGCGCCAGCAGCCAAGTCCCGGGACTAGCGGGGGGGCAAGAGACCCAGTACTTC. Amino acid sequence: CASSQVPGLAGGQETQYF. The chain has TRBV4-3 and TRBJ2-5; TRBD2 aligns across 16 bases. V gave up 1 base and J gave up 2 bases; unmatched junction bases: 4. The CDR3 has 18 amino acids. Germline V gene lookup returns CDR1 LGHNA and CDR2 YSLEER.

J is TRBJ1-4 and V is TRBV28; D unresolved. Germline assignment: CDR1 MDHEN and CDR2 SYDVKM. This CDR3 spans 14 amino acids. Between the trimmed V and J ends, which lost 3 bases and 8 bases, there was a span of 13 bases. The CDR3 bases are TGTGCCAGCAGTTTCTACGTAGCAGAAGAAAAACTGTTTTTT. Amino acid sequence: CASSFYVAEEKLFF.

This sequence joins TRBV19 and TRBJ1-2, with 9 bases lining up with TRBD1. The CDR3 is 15 residues long. Germline V gene data show CDR1 as LNHDA and CDR2 as SQIVND (reference sequence). The trim removed 7 bases at V and 8 bases at J, leaving 14 bases unmatched. In DNA, the CDR3 is TGTGCCAGTACCGTTGGAGACAGGGGGTTTCAAGGCTACACCTTC. Amino acid sequence: CASTVGDRGFQGYTF.

The chain uses TRBV28 and TRBJ1-5; 7 bases map to TRBD1. CDR1 and CDR2 from the germline V gene are MDHEN and SYDVKM. The CDR3 contains 15 residues. Trimming removed 3 bases from V and 7 bases from J; junction bases left unmatched: 9. CDR3 coding DNA: TGTGCCAGCAGTTTCACGAGACAGGGCGGCCAGCCCCAGCATTTT. Its protein is CASSFTRQGGQPQHF.

J is TRBJ1-6 and V is TRBV9; D is uncertain. Trimming shortened V by 4 bases and J by 7 bases, and 6 bases separated the two germline ends. CDR1 SGDLS and CDR2 YYNGEE come from the germline V gene. This CDR3 has 12 amino acids. The CDR3 spells CASSTTNSPLHF. CDR3 bases: TGTGCCAGCAGCACAACCAATTCACCCCTCCACTTT.

The V gene is TRBV5-5, the J gene TRBJ1-2; 9 bases are shared with TRBD1. Trimming cost V 4 bases and J 5 bases; bases outside gene matches: 12. Per germline, CDR1 SGHKS and CDR2 YYEKEE (reference sequence). This CDR3 is built from 16 residues. In DNA, the CDR3 is TGTGCCAGCAGCGCCCCGGGGACAGGGAAGGCTTATGGCTACACCTTC. Amino acids: CASSAPGTGKAYGYTF.

This sequence joins TRBV10-3 and TRBJ2-1; D is undetermined. The CDR3 extends over 15 amino acids. V was pared by 3 bases and J by 1 base, with 10 bases between. Looked up from germline, CDR1 is ENHRY and CDR2 is SYGVKD. This chain's CDR3 is CAISDQRRSYNEQFF. As DNA, the CDR3 is TGTGCCATCAGTGATCAGCGAAGATCCTACAATGAGCAGTTCTTC.

The gene calls are TRBV6-1 and TRBJ2-4, with 8 bases that match TRBD1. The CDR3 has 19 residues. The trim removed 2 bases at V and 7 bases at J, leaving 19 bases unmatched. Per the germline V gene, CDR1 is MNHNS and CDR2 is SASEGT. Written as DNA, the CDR3 is TGTGCCAGCAGTGAATCTAGCGCGCTGGACAGGGTGGAGGGGAACATTCAGTACTTC. It encodes CASSESSALDRVEGNIQYF.

This chain connects TRBV5-1 to TRBJ2-2, with D perhaps TRBD2 (6 bases). Germline CDR1 reads SGHRS; CDR2 reads YFSETQ. The V end lost 0 bases, the J end lost 6 bases, and 9 bases lay between the germline ends. The CDR3 runs 14 residues. As DNA, the CDR3 is TGCGCCAGCAGCTTGGATGGAGGGGCCGGGGAGCTGTTTTTT. As protein: CASSLDGGAGELFF.

This sequence joins TRBV6-4 and TRBJ2-1; perhaps TRBD2 as D (5 bases). Germline CDR1 is MRHNA and CDR2 is SNTAGT. The CDR3 has 17 residues. V dropped 0 bases and J dropped 2 bases, with 14 bases sitting between them. Here the CDR3 reads CASSDSSRSGAYNEQFF. CDR3 DNA: TGTGCCAGCAGTGACTCGTCTCGGTCCGGGGCCTACAATGAGCAGTTCTTC.